The next 2 T cell receptor beta chains were all read from a single sample in a study of T-cell memory formation after mild COVID-19. TCRdb re-analysed the 5' RACE reads in MiXCR, keeping a single row per CDR3 protein. This sample yields about 60,000 distinct CDR3 sequences, of which 12% are seen a single time; roughly a quarter belongs to the top ten. Source material: PBMCs or a T cell subset sorted from them (not recorded which). The receptors derive from a young man who had mild COVID-19 (a few samples of this study predate the infection). Cell type and time point are not known.

This clonotype was seen more than once but under ten times. V and J are TRBV4-2 and TRBJ2-5, with TRBD2 as a possible D gene (6 bases). From germline, CDR1 is LGHNA and CDR2 YNFKEQ. This CDR3 comprises 15 residues. Between the trimmed V and J ends, which lost 0 bases and 4 bases, there was a span of 12 bases. The CDR3 is CASSQDGRNGETQYF. CDR3 nucleotide sequence: TGTGCCAGCAGCCAAGATGGGAGGAATGGAGAGACCCAGTACTTC.

This clonotype has only a few counts. The chain employs TRBV4-1 and TRBJ1-2; D possibly corresponds to TRBD1 (6 bases). Germline V gene data show CDR1 as MGHRA and CDR2 as YSYEKL. Trimming cost V 0 bases and J 7 bases, with 15 bases left between them. The CDR3 loop spans 15 amino acids. The CDR3 is CASSQDEGTGSGYTF. The CDR3 coding sequence is TGCGCCAGCAGCCAAGATGAGGGCACAGGGAGTGGCTACACCTTC.